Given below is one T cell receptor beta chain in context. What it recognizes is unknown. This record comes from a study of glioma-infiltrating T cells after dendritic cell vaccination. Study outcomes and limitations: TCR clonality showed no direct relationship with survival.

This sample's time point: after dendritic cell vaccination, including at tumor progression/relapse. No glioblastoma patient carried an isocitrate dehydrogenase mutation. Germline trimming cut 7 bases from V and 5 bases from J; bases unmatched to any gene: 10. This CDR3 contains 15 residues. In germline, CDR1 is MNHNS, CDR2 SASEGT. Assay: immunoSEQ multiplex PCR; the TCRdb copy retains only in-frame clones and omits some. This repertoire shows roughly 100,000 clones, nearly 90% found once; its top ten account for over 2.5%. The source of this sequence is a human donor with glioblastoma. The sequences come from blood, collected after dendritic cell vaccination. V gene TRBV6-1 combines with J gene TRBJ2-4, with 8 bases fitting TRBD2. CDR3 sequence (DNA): TGTGCCAGCAAGAGAGAAGCGGGAGCGGAAAACATTCAGTACTTC. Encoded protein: CASKREAGAENIQYF.